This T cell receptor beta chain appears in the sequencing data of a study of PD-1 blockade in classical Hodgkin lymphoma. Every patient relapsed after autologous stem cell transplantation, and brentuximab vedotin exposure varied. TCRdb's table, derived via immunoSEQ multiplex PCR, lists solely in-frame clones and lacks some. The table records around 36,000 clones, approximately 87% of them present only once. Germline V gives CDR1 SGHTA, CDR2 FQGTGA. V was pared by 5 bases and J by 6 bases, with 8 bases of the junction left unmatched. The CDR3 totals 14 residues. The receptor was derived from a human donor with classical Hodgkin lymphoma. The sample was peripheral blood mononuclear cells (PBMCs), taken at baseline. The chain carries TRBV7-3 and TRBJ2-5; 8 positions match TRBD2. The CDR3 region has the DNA TGTGCCAGCAGCCCCACAAGCGGGAGTCAGACCCAGTACTTC. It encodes CASSPTSGSQTQYF.